The sequence of this TCR beta chain was determined in a study of blood T cell repertoires in COVID-19. Whole-study context: Sites across the United States, Italy and Spain contributed samples from acute and convalescent COVID-19. The cDNA or gDNA used as material had been derived from T cells, B-cell-depleted T cells, or PBMCs.

Authors' analysis steps: Quantification of nucleated cells was approximated via reference gene primer amplification. The repertoire was sequenced with immunoSEQ multiplex PCR; TCRdb's copy has only in-frame clones and lacks some. V and J calls and clone size are given by that table; D and trimming were obtained from the DNA. The profile covers over 200,000 clones, with about nine tenths appearing a single time and 5.5% to 8% taken by the ten largest. There are 15 residues in the CDR3. The germline V gene encodes CDR1 MDHEN and CDR2 SYDVKM. V gave up 5 bases and J gave up 4 bases; unmatched junction bases: 10.

The sequenced sample consisted of peripheral blood. The clonotype was recovered from a man in his 60s who had recovered from COVID-19. The chain joins TRBV28 to TRBJ1-2, with 7 bases lining up with TRBD1. CDR3 coding DNA: TGTGCCAGCAGTCCGCCGGGGACAGCATCCTATGGCTACACCTTC. It is translated as CASSPPGTASYGYTF.